This T cell receptor beta chain derives from a study of blood T cells in healthy people across ages. Sample-barcoded 5' priming and a J-beta primer mix drove a second PCR of 7 to 11 cycles. TCRdb used MiXCR to reprocess the 5' RACE reads, holding one entry per CDR3 protein. The table records hundreds of thousands of distinct CDR3 sequences, 55% to 70% of them present only once. The CDR3 sequence is 16 residues long. Germline assignment: CDR1 LGHNA and CDR2 YSLEER. The germline V and J ends were trimmed by 2 bases and 3 bases, with 15 bases remaining between them. The chain is built from TRBV4-3 and TRBJ2-3; D is perhaps TRBD2 (7 bases). The receptor was isolated from a young man in good health. The specimen was blood. CDR3 in amino acids: CASSQTRGAATDTQYF. The CDR3 bases are TGCGCCAGCAGCCAAACCCGGGGGGCCGCGACAGATACGCAGTATTTT.